One sample yielded the 22 T cell receptor beta chains listed below, sequenced in a study of blood T cell repertoires in COVID-19. Repertoires were generated with immunoSEQ multiplex PCR, while TCRdb's copy carries only in-frame clones and drops some. The sample has around 150,000 clones; approximately 79% are singletons. Specimen: peripheral blood. The receptors were gathered from an elderly woman with acute or convalescent COVID-19.

There are a few counts of this clone. The chain is built from TRBV14 and TRBJ1-1; 9 bases fit TRBD1. Unmatched junction bases numbered 7, after V lost 1 base and J lost 4 bases. The CDR3 length is 16 residues. Looked up from germline, CDR1 is SGHDN and CDR2 is FVKESK. The CDR3, as DNA: TGTGCCAGCAGCCAAGGATTGGGGACAGGGCTCACTGAAGCTTTCTTT. Protein: CASSQGLGTGLTEAFF. The whole variable domain, filled in from reference TRBV14 and TRBJ1-1, reads EAGVTQFPSHSVIEKGQTVTLRCDPISGHDNLYWYRRVMGKEIKFLLHFVKESKQDESGMPNNRFLAERTGGTYSTLKVQPAELEDSGVYFCASSQGLGTGLTEAFFGQGTRLTVV.

The chain couples TRBV25-1 to TRBJ1-6; D is perhaps TRBD1 (5 bases). Germline lookup yields CDR1 MGHDK and CDR2 SYGVNS. Trimming cost V 5 bases and J 7 bases, with 12 bases left between them. The CDR3 consists of 14 residues. CDR3 nucleotides: TGTGCCAGCAGTCAGGGCAGTTGGAATTCACCCCTCCACTTT. Its translation: CASSQGSWNSPLHF.

This clone was counted only a few times. The rearrangement joins TRBV7-2 to TRBJ1-6; 7 nucleotides align to TRBD1. Trimming took 4 bases from V and 4 from J; bases not matched to a gene: 1. In germline, CDR1 is SGHTA, CDR2 FQGNSA. This CDR3 has 14 amino acids. The CDR3 region is CASSWTGYNSPLHF. The CDR3 DNA reads as TGTGCCAGCAGCTGGACAGGTTATAATTCACCCCTCCACTTT.

This clone was recorded a few times. V is TRBV4-1 and J is TRBJ1-4; 11 bases line up with TRBD1. The CDR3 spans 16 residues. Per the germline V gene, CDR1 is MGHRA and CDR2 is YSYEKL. V trimming: 4 bases; J trimming: 4 bases; junction bases outside the gene matches: 5. For the CDR3, the DNA is TGCGCCAGCAGCCTCACAGGGACAGGGGGTAATGAAAAACTGTTTTTT. Protein product: CASSLTGTGGNEKLFF.

CDR3 sequence: CASSDGGQGSYGYTF. In nucleotides, the CDR3 is TGTGCCAGCAGCGATGGGGGACAGGGGTCCTATGGCTACACCTTC. V is TRBV7-3 and J is TRBJ1-2, with 10 bases identical to TRBD1. Trimming removed 5 bases from V and 4 bases from J; junction bases left unmatched: 7. CDR3 length: 15 residues. Germline assignment: CDR1 SGHTA and CDR2 FQGTGA.

The chain has TRBV4-3 and TRBJ1-1, with unresolved D. V was pared by 0 bases and J by 4 bases, with 6 bases between. The CDR3 contains 13 residues. Germline V lookup: CDR1 LGHNA, CDR2 YSLEER. CDR3 DNA: TGCGCCAGCAGCCAAGAAAGGAGCACTGAAGCTTTCTTT. Protein sequence: CASSQERSTEAFF.

The rearrangement joins TRBV9 to TRBJ2-1; no definite D call. Germline assignment: CDR1 SGDLS and CDR2 YYNGEE. The CDR3 has 12 amino acids. V was pared by 0 bases and J by 10 bases, with 8 bases between. DNA for the CDR3: TGTGCCAGCAGCGTAGGGTCCGGGGAGCAGTTCTTC. Its translation: CASSVGSGEQFF.

The chain couples TRBV28 to TRBJ2-1; 10 positions agree with TRBD2. The CDR3 covers 17 residues. Unmatched junction bases numbered 14, after V lost 4 bases and J lost 8 bases. From germline, CDR1 is MDHEN and CDR2 SYDVKM. The CDR3 reads CASSYSGLATKGDEQFF. As DNA, the CDR3 is TGTGCCAGCAGTTACTCGGGACTAGCGACCAAAGGGGATGAGCAGTTCTTC.

The chain joins TRBV29-1 to TRBJ1-2; TRBD1 matches 9 bases. The germline gives CDR1 SQVTM, CDR2 ANQGSEA. J lost 4 bases, V lost 6 bases, and 3 bases had no gene match. The CDR3 covers 12 residues. The CDR3 nucleotides are TGCAGCGTGGGACAGGGTTTCTATGGCTACACCTTC. Amino acid sequence: CSVGQGFYGYTF.

This sequence joins TRBV3-1 (or the pseudogene TRBV3-2) and TRBJ2-1; tentative D call: TRBD1 (5 bases). The V end was cut by 4 bases, the J end by 4 bases, with 8 bases between. The CDR3 runs 13 residues. The germline V gene encodes CDR1 LGHDT and CDR2 YNNKEL (reference sequence). The DNA for the CDR3 is TGTGCCAGCAGCCCCCAGGGTTACAATGAGCAGTTCTTC. Amino acid sequence: CASSPQGYNEQFF.

Only one count was recorded for this clone. The rearrangement uses TRBV19 and TRBJ2-1, with 9 bases matching TRBD1. Germline V gene sequence: CDR1 LNHDA, CDR2 SQIVND (reference sequence). The trim removed 7 bases at V and 7 bases at J, leaving 8 bases unmatched. CDR3 size: 14 residues. The CDR3 sequence is CASNRDRAGNEQFF. Here the CDR3 DNA reads TGTGCCAGTAATCGGGACAGGGCGGGGAATGAGCAGTTCTTC.

The chain joins TRBV14 to TRBJ1-1; 9 bases agree with TRBD1. Germline V gene sequence: CDR1 SGHDN, CDR2 FVKESK. The V and J ends lost 7 bases and 4 bases, in that order; junction bases with no gene match: 7. The CDR3 totals 14 residues. The CDR3 DNA sequence: TGTGCCAGCAAGGGACAGGGCCAGGGCACTGAAGCTTTCTTT. Residues: CASKGQGQGTEAFF. Full variable domain (outside the CDR3, taken from reference TRBV14 and TRBJ1-1): EAGVTQFPSHSVIEKGQTVTLRCDPISGHDNLYWYRRVMGKEIKFLLHFVKESKQDESGMPNNRFLAERTGGTYSTLKVQPAELEDSGVYFCASKGQGQGTEAFFGQGTRLTVV.

The chain couples TRBV6-2 or TRBV6-3 to TRBJ2-7, with 7 bases identical to TRBD2. The length of the CDR3 is 16 residues. Per the germline V gene, CDR1 is MNHEY and CDR2 is SVGEGT. V shed 0 bases, J shed 2 bases, and the junction held 7 bases outside the gene matches. CDR3 loop: CASSYSRGGVTYEQYF. CDR3 nucleotides: TGTGCCAGCAGTTACTCGAGGGGAGGGGTGACCTACGAGCAGTACTTC.

The chain combines TRBV19 with TRBJ2-1; D ambiguous. CDR1 is LNHDA and CDR2 is SQIVND in the germline V gene (reference sequence). The CDR3 extends over 14 amino acids. V was trimmed by 1 base and J by 9 bases, leaving 13 bases between them. The CDR3 is CASSIGSVWAEQFF. The CDR3 DNA sequence: TGTGCCAGTAGTATAGGGTCTGTTTGGGCTGAGCAGTTCTTC.

The gene calls are TRBV24-1 and TRBJ2-3; TRBD2 matches at 8 bases. The CDR3 extends over 17 amino acids. V was clipped by 2 bases and J by 3 bases; unmatched bases: 9. Looked up from germline, CDR1 is KGHDR and CDR2 is SFDVKD. This CDR3 reads CATSDWFSGALTDTQYF. The CDR3 DNA reads as TGTGCCACCAGTGATTGGTTTAGCGGGGCCTTGACAGATACGCAGTATTTT.

The chain couples TRBV5-6 to TRBJ1-6; the D gene is possibly TRBD1 (6 bases). CDR3 size: 15 residues. Per the germline V gene, CDR1 is SGHDT and CDR2 is YYEEEE. Trimming stripped 3 bases from V and 10 bases from J, with 17 bases between. The CDR3 region has the DNA TGTGCCAGCAGCTCGGTGCGGGGGGGGCCCTCACCCCTCCACTTT. Translation: CASSSVRGGPSPLHF.

The V gene is TRBV12-5, the J gene TRBJ2-1, with 10 bases aligning to TRBD1. CDR3 length: 15 residues. The V segment lost 3 bases and the J segment 9 bases; nucleotides outside the gene matches: 8. The germline gives CDR1 LGHNT, CDR2 FRNRAP. The CDR3 here is CASGFRTGGTGEQFF. In nucleotides, the CDR3 is TGTGCTAGTGGTTTTCGGACAGGGGGAACTGGTGAGCAGTTCTTC.

The genes are TRBV4-3 and TRBJ2-7, with TRBD1 matching 10 bases. The CDR3 is 14 amino acids. V lost 4 bases, J lost 3 bases, and 3 bases stayed unmatched. Germline V lookup: CDR1 LGHNA, CDR2 YSLEER. CDR3 nucleotide sequence: TGCGCCAGCAGCCCGGACAGGGGGAACTACGAGCAGTACTTC. Amino acids: CASSPDRGNYEQYF.

The chain employs TRBV5-4 and TRBJ1-2; TRBD1 agrees at 7 bases. The V and J ends lost 4 bases and 4 bases, in that order; junction bases with no gene match: 7. The CDR3 runs to 14 residues. The germline V gene encodes CDR1 SGHNT and CDR2 YYREEE (reference sequence). Written as DNA, the CDR3 is TGTGCCAGCAGCCGCGACAGGGACGTCTATGGCTACACCTTC. It encodes CASSRDRDVYGYTF.

The V and J genes are TRBV6-5 and TRBJ1-2, with D perhaps matching TRBD1 (6 bases). Germline V gene lookup returns CDR1 MNHEY and CDR2 SVGAGI. There are 14 residues in the CDR3. V was cut by 4 bases and J by 2 bases, with 11 bases left in between. CDR3 nucleotide sequence: TGTGCCAGCAGTTTGGGCCAGGGGAACTATGGCTACACCTTC. The encoded protein is CASSLGQGNYGYTF.

The count of this clone is one. This sequence joins TRBV19 and TRBJ1-1; D remains ambiguous. Germline values: CDR1 LNHDA, CDR2 SQIVND (reference sequence). This CDR3 contains 14 residues. V dropped 2 bases and J dropped 1 base, with 8 bases sitting between them. The CDR3 nucleotides read TGTGCCAGTAGTATAAGGGAGGGGAACACTGAAGCTTTCTTT. Encoded protein: CASSIREGNTEAFF.

The chain has TRBV20-1 and TRBJ2-7; 10 nucleotides match TRBD2. V lost 3 bases to trimming and J lost 4 bases; unmatched junction nucleotides: 12. Germline V CDR1 and CDR2: DFQATT, SNEGSKA (reference sequence). The CDR3 has 16 amino acids. The DNA of the CDR3 is TGCAGTGCTAGTCCTACCTTGGCTAGCGGGAGATACGAGCAGTACTTC. This sequence encodes CSASPTLASGRYEQYF.